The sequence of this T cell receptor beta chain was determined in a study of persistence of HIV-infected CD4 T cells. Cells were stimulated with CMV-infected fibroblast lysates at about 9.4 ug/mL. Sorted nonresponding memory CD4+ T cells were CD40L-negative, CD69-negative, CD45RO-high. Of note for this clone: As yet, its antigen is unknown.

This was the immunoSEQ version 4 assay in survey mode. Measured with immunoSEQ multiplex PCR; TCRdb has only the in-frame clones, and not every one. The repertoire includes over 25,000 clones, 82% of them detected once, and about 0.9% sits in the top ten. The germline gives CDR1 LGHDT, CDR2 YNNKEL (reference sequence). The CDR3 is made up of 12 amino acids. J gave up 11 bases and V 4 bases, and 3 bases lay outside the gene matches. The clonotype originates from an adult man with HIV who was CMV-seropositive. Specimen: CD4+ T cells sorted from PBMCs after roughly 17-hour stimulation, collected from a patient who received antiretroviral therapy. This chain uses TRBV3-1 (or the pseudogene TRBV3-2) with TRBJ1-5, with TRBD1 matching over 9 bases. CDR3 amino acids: CASSLGTGTQHF. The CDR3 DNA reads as TGTGCCAGCAGCCTAGGGACAGGGACCCAGCATTTT.